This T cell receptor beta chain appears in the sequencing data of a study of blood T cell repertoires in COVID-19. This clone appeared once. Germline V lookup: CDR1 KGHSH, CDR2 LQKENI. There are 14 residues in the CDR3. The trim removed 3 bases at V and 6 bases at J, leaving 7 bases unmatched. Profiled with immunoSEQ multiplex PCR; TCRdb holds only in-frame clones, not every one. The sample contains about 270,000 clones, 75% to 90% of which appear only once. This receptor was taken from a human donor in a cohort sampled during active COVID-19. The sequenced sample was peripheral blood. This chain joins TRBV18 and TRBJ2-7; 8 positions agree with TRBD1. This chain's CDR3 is CASSPDGQGGEQYF. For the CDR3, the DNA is TGTGCCAGCTCACCGGACGGACAGGGTGGCGAGCAGTACTTC. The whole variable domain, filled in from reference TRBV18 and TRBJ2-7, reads NAGVMQNPRHLVRRRGQEARLRCSPMKGHSHVYWYRQLPEEGLKFMVYLQKENIIDESGMPKERFSAEFPKEGPSILRIQQVVRGDSAAYFCASSPDGQGGEQYFGPGTRLTVT.